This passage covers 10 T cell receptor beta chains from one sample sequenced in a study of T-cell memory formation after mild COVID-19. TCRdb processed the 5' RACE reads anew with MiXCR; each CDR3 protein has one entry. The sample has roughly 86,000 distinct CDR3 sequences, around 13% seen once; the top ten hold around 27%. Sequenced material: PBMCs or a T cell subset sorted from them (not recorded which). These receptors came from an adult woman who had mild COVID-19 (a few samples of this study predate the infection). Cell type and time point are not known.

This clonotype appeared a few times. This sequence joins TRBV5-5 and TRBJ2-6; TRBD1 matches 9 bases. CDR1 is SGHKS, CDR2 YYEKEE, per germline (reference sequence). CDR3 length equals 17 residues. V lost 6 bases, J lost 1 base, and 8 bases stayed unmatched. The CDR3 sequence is CASTYGDRESGANVLTF. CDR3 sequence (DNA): TGTGCCAGCACCTATGGGGACAGGGAATCTGGGGCCAACGTCCTGACTTTC.

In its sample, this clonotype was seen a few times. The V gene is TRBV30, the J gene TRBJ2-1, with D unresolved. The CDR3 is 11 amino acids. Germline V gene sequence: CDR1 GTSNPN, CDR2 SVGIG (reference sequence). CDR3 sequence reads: CAFKDNHEQFF. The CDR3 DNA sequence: TGTGCGTTTAAAGATAACCATGAGCAGTTCTTC.

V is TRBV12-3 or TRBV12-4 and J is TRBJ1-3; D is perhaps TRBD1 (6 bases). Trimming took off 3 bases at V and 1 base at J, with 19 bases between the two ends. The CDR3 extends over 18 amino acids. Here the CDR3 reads CASSFVQGSYASGNTIYF. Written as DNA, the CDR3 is TGTGCCAGCAGTTTTGTGCAGGGGAGTTATGCTTCTGGAAACACCATATATTTT.

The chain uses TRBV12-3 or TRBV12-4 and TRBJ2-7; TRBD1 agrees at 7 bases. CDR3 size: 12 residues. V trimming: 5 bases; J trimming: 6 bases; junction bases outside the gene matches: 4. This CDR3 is CASSPDRAEQYF. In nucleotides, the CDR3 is TGTGCCAGCAGTCCCGACAGGGCCGAGCAGTACTTC.

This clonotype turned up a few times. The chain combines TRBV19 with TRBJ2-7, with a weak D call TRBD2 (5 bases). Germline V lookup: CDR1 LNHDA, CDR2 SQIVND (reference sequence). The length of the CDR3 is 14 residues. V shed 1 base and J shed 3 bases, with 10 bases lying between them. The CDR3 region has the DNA TGTGCCAGTAGTATAGGACTATTTGGCTACGAGCAGTACTTC. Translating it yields CASSIGLFGYEQYF.

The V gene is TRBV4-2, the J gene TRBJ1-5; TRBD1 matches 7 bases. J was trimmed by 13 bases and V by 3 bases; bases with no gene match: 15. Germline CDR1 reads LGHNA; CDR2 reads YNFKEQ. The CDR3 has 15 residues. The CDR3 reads CASSQSEGAPEPQHF. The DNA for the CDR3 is TGTGCCAGCAGCCAGTCCGAGGGGGCTCCCGAACCTCAGCATTTT.

The CDR3 region has the DNA TGCGCCAGCAGCCCGGGACGGAACCCGTACAATGAGCAGTTCTTC. Protein: CASSPGRNPYNEQFF. The chain is built from TRBV5-1 and TRBJ2-1; the D gene could be TRBD1 or TRBD2 (5 bases each). Germline CDR1 and CDR2: SGHRS and YFSETQ. V gave up 4 bases and J gave up 4 bases, with 15 bases separating them. The CDR3 sequence is 15 residues long.

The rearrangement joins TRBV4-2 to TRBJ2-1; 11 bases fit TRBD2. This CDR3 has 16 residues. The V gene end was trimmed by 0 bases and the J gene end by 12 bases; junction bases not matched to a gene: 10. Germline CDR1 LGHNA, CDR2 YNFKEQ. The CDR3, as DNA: TGTGCCAGCAGCCAAGATTTAACTAGCGGGAGAATAGGGCAGTTCTTC. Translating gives CASSQDLTSGRIGQFF.

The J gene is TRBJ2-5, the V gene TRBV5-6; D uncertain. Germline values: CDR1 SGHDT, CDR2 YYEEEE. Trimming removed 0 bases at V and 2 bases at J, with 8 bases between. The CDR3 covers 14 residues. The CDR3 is CASSLVPTQETQYF. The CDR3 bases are TGTGCCAGCAGCTTGGTCCCCACTCAAGAGACCCAGTACTTC.

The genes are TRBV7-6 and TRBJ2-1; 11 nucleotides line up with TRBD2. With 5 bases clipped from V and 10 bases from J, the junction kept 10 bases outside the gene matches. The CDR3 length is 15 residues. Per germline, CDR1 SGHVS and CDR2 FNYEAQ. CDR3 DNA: TGTGCCAGCAGCCCCACTAGCGGGAGTCCAGGGGAGCAGTTCTTC. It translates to CASSPTSGSPGEQFF.